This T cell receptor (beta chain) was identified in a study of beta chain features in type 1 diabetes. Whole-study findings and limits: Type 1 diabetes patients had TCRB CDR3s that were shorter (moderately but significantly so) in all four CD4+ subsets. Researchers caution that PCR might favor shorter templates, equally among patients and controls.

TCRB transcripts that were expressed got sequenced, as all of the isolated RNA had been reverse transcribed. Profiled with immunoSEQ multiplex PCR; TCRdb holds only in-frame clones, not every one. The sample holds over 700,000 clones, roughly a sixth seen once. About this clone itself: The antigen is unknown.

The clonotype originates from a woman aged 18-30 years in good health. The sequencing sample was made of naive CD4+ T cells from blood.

The CDR3 region is CASKQRQETQYF. In DNA, the CDR3 is TGTGCCAGCAAACAGAGACAAGAGACCCAGTACTTC. The rearrangement links TRBV28 to TRBJ2-5; unclear D gene. This CDR3 region has 12 residues. Deletions cut 7 bases from V and 2 bases from J, with 8 bases between. The germline gives CDR1 MDHEN, CDR2 SYDVKM.